This TCR beta chain came from a study of memory CD4+ T cells and cytomegalovirus serostatus. Study results and limitations: The CMV-associated TCR signature appears largely within the CD4+ memory repertoire.

The sort gate was single viable CD3+CD4+CD8-CD45RO+ cells for memory CD4+ T cells. Donors' CMV status reflects serum IgG against pp150, pp28, p38, p52. With respect to this clone: Its antigen remains unidentified.

TCRdb's table, derived via immunoSEQ multiplex PCR, lists solely in-frame clones and lacks some. The sample gives around 61,000 clones, about 81% of which show up once; approximately 0.43% is in the top ten. Trimming took off 8 bases at V and 4 bases at J, with 11 bases between the two ends. The germline gives CDR1 SGHTA, CDR2 FQGNSA. This CDR3 has 12 residues. The sequence came from an adult in good health and CMV-seronegative. Input material: memory CD4+ T cells from blood. The rearrangement links TRBV7-2 to TRBJ2-5; D may correspond to TRBD1 or TRBD2 (5 bases each). The CDR3 DNA is TGTGCCAGCTCAGCTGGGGGAGAGACCCAGTACTTC. Translating gives CASSAGGETQYF.